The source of this T cell receptor (beta chain) is a study of T cell changes during pregnancy in multiple sclerosis (dated by TCRdb to between 2019 and 2020). In the study overall: The study examined how the T cell repertoire changed over the course of pregnancy in women with multiple sclerosis.

The library was made by the immunoSEQ multiplex PCR assay. TCRdb retrieved this table from immuneACCESS and kept in-frame rearrangements only. Not all clones are present; in checked studies, unresolved V genes account for under half, and no reason is known for the remainder. This sample gives around 92,000 clones in total; over 85% of them show up just once. The top ten clonotypes cover approximately 4.7% of the sample. The germline V gene (reference sequence) supplies CDR1 MNHEY and CDR2 SMNVEV. The CDR3 runs 13 amino acids, cysteine and phenylalanine included. Only CDR3 DNA remains: 39 bases, in frame from the first base. The trim is 5 bases for V and 3 bases for J, with a gap of 11 bases between the germline ends. With respect to this clone: Its binding antigen is unknown. No base quality information exists; no much larger clone differs at one position.

The TCR comes from a female donor with multiple sclerosis, enrolled in a pregnancy study. This chain joins TRBV27 to TRBJ2-7; TRBD1 is a weak D gene call, 6 bases matching. The starting material was peripheral blood, obtained in the first trimester of pregnancy. The CDR3 in this case is CASSPTGNYEQYF. The DNA is TGTGCCAGCAGTCCTACAGGGAACTACGAGCAGTACTTC.